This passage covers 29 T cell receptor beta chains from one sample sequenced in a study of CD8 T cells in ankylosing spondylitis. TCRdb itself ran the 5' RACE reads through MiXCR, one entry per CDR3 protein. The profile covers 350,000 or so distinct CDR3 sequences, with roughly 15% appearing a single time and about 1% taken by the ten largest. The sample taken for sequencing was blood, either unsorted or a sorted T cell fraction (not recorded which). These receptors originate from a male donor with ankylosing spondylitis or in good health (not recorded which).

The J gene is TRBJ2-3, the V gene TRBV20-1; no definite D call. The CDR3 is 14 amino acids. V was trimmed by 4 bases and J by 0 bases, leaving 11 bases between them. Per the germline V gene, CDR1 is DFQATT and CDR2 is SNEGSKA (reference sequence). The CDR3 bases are TGCAGTGCTACGCAAATGTCTAGCACAGATACGCAGTATTTT. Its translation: CSATQMSSTDTQYF.

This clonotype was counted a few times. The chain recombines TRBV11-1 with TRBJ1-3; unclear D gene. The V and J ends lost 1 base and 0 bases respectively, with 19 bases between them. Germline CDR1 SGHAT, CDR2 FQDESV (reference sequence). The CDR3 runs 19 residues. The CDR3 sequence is CASSLVLGFDSISGNTIYF. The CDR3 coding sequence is TGTGCCAGCAGCTTAGTTTTAGGGTTTGATTCCATCTCTGGAAACACCATATATTTT.

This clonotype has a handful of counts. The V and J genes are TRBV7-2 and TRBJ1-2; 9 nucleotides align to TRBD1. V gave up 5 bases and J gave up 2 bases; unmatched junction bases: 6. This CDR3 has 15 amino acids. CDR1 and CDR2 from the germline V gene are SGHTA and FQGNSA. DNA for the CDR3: TGTGCCAGCAGCCTACGGGGACAGGGCAACTATGGCTACACCTTC. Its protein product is CASSLRGQGNYGYTF. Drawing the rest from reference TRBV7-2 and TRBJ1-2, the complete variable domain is GAGVSQSPSNKVTEKGKDVELRCDPISGHTALYWYRQSLGQGLEFLIYFQGNSAPDKSGLPSDRFSAERTGGSVSTLTIQRTQQEDSAVYLCASSLRGQGNYGYTFGSGTRLTVV.

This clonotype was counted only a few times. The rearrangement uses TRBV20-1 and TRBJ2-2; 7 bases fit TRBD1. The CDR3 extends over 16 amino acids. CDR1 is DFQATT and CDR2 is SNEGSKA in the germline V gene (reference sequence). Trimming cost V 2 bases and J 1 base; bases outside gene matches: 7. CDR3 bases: TGCAGTGCTAGACCTCCCCGACAGGGGAACACCGGGGAGCTGTTTTTT. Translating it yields CSARPPRQGNTGELFF.

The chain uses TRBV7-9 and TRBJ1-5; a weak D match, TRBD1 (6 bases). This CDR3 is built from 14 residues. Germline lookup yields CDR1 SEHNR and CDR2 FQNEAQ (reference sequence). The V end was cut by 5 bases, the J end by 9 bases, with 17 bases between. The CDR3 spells CASSQGGVLTPQHF. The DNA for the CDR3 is TGTGCCAGCAGCCAAGGGGGGGTTCTCACGCCCCAGCATTTT.

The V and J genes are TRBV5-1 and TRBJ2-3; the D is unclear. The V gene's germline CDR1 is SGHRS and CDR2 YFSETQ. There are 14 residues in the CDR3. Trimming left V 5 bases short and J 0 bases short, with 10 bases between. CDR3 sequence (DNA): TGCGCCAGCAGGACCCAATCCAGCACAGATACGCAGTATTTT. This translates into CASRTQSSTDTQYF.

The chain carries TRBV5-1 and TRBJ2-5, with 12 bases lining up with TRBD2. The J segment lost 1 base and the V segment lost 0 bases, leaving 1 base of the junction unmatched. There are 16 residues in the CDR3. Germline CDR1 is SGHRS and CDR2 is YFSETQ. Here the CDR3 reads CASSLGLAGVQETQYF. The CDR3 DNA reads TGCGCCAGCAGCTTGGGACTAGCGGGGGTCCAAGAGACCCAGTACTTC. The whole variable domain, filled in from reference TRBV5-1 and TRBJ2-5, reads KAGVTQTPRYLIKTRGQQVTLSCSPISGHRSVSWYQQTPGQGLQFLFEYFSETQRNKGNFPGRFSGRQFSNSRSEMNVSTLELGDSALYLCASSLGLAGVQETQYFGPGTRLLVL.

The CDR3 bases are TGCAGTGCTAGCCATTCCCCTAATTTATGGCACTACGAGCAGTACTTC. As protein: CSASHSPNLWHYEQYF. The V and J genes are TRBV20-1 and TRBJ2-7; D is unclear. Per the germline V gene, CDR1 is DFQATT and CDR2 is SNEGSKA (reference sequence). Trimming cost V 3 bases and J 3 bases, with 21 bases left between them. The CDR3 loop spans 16 amino acids.

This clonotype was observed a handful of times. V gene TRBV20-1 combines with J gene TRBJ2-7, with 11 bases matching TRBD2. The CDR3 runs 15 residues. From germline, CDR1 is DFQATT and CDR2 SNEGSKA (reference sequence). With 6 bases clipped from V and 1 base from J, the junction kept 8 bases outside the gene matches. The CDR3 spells CSAQPGTSGSYEQYF. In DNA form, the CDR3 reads TGCAGTGCGCAACCCGGGACTAGCGGATCCTACGAGCAGTACTTC.

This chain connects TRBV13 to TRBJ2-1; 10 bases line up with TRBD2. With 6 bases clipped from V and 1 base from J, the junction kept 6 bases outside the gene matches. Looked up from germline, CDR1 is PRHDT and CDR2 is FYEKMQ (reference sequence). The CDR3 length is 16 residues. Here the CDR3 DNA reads TGTGCCAGCAGTCCAAAACTAGCGGGGTCCTACAATGAGCAGTTCTTC. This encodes CASSPKLAGSYNEQFF. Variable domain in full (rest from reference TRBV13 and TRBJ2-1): AAGVIQSPRHLIKEKRETATLKCYPIPRHDTVYWYQQGPGQDPQFLISFYEKMQSDKGSIPDRFSAQQFSDYHSELNMSSLELGDSALYFCASSPKLAGSYNEQFFGPGTRLTVL.

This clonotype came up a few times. CDR3 in amino acids: CASSPLGQSSYEQYF. CDR3 sequence (DNA): TGTGCCAGCAGCCCTCTAGGGCAAAGCTCCTACGAGCAGTACTTC. The rearrangement uses TRBV12-3 or TRBV12-4 and TRBJ2-7; D gene uncertain. V lost 6 bases and J 0 bases, leaving 15 bases between the germline ends. This CDR3 is 15 amino acids long.

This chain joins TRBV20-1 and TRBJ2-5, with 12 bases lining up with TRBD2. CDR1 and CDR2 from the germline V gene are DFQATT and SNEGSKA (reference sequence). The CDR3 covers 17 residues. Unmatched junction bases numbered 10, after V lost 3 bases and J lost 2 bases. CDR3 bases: TGCAGTGCTAGGATCACGCTAGCGGGGGGGCGTCAAGAGACCCAGTACTTC. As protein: CSARITLAGGRQETQYF.

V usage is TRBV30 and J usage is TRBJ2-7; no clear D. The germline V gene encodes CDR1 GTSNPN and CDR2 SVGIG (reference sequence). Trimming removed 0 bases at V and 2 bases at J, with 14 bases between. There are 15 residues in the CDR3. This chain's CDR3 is CAWSVPRHIPYEQYF. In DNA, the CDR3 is TGTGCCTGGAGTGTCCCCCGACACATCCCCTACGAGCAGTACTTC.

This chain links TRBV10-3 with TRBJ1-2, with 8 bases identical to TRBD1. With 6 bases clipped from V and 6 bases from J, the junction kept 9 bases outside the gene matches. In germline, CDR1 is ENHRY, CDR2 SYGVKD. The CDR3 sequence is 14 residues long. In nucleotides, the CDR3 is TGTGCCATCAGATCCGGGACAGGCCGGGATGGCTACACCTTC. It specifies CAIRSGTGRDGYTF.

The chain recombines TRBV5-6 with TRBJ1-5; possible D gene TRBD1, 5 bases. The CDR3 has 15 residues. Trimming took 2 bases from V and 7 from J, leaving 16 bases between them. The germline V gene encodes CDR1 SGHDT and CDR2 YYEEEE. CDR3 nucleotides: TGTGCCAGCAGCTTTTGGCAGCGGGCAGGGCAGCCCCAGCATTTT. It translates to CASSFWQRAGQPQHF.

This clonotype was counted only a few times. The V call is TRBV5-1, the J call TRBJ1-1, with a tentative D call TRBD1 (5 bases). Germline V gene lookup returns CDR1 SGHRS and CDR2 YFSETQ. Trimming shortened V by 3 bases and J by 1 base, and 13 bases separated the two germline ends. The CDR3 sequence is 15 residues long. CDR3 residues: CASSSGPPANTEAFF. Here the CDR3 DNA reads TGCGCCAGCAGCTCGGGGCCTCCCGCGAACACTGAAGCTTTCTTT.

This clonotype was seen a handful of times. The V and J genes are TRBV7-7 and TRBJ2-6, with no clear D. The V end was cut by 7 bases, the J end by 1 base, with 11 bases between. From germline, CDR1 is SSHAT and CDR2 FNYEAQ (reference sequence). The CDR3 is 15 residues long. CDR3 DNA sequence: TGTGCCAGCAACCGCGGCGTATCTGGGGCCAACGTCCTGACTTTC. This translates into CASNRGVSGANVLTF.

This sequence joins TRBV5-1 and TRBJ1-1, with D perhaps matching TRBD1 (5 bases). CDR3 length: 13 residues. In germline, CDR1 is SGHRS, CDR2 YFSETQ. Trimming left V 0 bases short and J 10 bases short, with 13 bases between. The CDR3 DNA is TGCGCCAGCAGCTTGGAGGGGCCCGGGGGAGCTTTCTTT. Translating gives CASSLEGPGGAFF.

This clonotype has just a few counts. The CDR3 coding sequence is TGCAGTGCTAGAGATATGGGGGGCGAGCAGTACTTC. Translating gives CSARDMGGEQYF. The V and J genes are TRBV20-1 and TRBJ2-7, with D perhaps TRBD2 (6 bases). Trimming took off 0 bases at V and 6 bases at J, with 9 bases between the two ends. Germline V CDR1 and CDR2: DFQATT, SNEGSKA (reference sequence). This CDR3 spans 12 amino acids.

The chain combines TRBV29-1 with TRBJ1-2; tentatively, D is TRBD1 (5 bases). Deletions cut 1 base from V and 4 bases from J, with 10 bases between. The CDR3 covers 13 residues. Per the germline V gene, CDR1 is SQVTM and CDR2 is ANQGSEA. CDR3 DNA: TGCAGCGTTGAAGGGGGCGGCAGCTATGGCTACACCTTC. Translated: CSVEGGGSYGYTF.

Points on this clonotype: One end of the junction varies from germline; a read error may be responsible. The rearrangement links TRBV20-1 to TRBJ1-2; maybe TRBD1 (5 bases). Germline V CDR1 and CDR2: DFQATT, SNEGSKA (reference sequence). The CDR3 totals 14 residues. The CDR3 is CSGREQGGDYGYTF. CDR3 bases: TGCAGTGGTAGAGAGCAGGGAGGAGACTATGGCTACACCTTC.

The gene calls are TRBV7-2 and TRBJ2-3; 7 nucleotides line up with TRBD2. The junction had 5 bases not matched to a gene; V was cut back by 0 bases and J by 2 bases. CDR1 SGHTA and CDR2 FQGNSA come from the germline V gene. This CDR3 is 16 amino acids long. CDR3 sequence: CASSLALADTTDTQYF. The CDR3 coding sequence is TGTGCCAGCAGCTTAGCCCTAGCGGACACCACAGATACGCAGTATTTT.

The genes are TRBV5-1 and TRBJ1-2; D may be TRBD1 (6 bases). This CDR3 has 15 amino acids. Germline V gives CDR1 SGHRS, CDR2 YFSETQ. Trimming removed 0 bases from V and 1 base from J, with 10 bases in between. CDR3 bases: TGCGCCAGCAGCTTGGGGGACACCAGTAACTATGGCTACACCTTC. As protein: CASSLGDTSNYGYTF.

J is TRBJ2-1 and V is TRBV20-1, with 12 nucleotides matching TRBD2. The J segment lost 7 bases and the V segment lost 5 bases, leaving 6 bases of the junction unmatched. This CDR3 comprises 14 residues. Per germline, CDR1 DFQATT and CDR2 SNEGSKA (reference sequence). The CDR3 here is CSALAGGPKNEQFF. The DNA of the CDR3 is TGCAGTGCTCTAGCGGGAGGGCCGAAGAATGAGCAGTTCTTC.

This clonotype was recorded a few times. The CDR3 protein is CASSPRAGSSYNEQFF. The DNA for the CDR3 is TGCGCCAGCAGCCCCCGGGCGGGATCCTCCTACAATGAGCAGTTCTTC. The V and J genes are TRBV4-1 and TRBJ2-1, with D maybe TRBD2 (6 bases). V gave up 4 bases and J gave up 0 bases, with 13 bases separating them. This CDR3 spans 16 amino acids. CDR1 and CDR2 from the germline V gene are MGHRA and YSYEKL.

This CDR3 is CASTPWIRAIFGYTF. In DNA form, the CDR3 reads TGTGCCAGCACCCCGTGGATTAGGGCTATATTTGGCTACACCTTC. The J gene is TRBJ1-2, the V gene TRBV6-1; D not resolved. Trimming shortened V by 7 bases and J by 7 bases, and 22 bases separated the two germline ends. CDR3 length: 15 residues. Looked up from germline, CDR1 is MNHNS and CDR2 is SASEGT.

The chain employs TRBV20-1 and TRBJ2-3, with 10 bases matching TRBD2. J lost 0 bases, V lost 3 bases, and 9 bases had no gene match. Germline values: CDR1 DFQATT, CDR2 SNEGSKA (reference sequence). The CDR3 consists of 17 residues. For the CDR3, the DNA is TGCAGTGCTAGTTTGCTAGCGGGGGCCCCTAGCACAGATACGCAGTATTTT. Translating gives CSASLLAGAPSTDTQYF.

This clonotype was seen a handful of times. CDR3 protein: CSAGGSEANYGYTF. CDR3 nucleotides: TGCAGTGCTGGGGGGTCCGAAGCTAACTATGGCTACACCTTC. This chain uses TRBV20-1 with TRBJ1-2; D is possibly TRBD1 (5 bases). Per the germline V gene, CDR1 is DFQATT and CDR2 is SNEGSKA (reference sequence). V lost 5 bases and J lost 0, with 13 bases in between. There are 14 residues in the CDR3.

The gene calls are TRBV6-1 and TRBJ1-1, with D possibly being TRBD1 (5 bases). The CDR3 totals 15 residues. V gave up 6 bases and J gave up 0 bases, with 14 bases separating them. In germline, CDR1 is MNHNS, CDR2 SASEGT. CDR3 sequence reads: CASSRGEVLNTEAFF. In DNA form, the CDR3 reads TGTGCCAGCAGCCGGGGGGAGGTTTTGAACACTGAAGCTTTCTTT.